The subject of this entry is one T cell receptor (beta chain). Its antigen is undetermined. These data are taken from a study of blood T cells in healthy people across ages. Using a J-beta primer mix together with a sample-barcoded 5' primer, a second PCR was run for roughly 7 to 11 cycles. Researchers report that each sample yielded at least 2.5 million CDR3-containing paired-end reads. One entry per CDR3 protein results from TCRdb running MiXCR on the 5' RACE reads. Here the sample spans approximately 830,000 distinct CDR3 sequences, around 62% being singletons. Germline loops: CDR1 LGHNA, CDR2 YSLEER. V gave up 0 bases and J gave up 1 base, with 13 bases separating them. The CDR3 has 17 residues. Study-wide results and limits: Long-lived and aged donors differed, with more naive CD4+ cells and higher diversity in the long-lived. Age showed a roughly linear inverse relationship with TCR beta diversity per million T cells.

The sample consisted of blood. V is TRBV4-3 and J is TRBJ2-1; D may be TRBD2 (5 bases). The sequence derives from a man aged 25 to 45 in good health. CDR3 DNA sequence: TGCGCCAGCAGCCAAGATCACCGGGGAAGGTCCTACAATGAGCAGTTCTTC. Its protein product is CASSQDHRGRSYNEQFF.